These 18 T cell receptor beta chains were sequenced from one sample in a study of T cell changes during pregnancy in multiple sclerosis. Libraries were prepared by immunoSEQ multiplex PCR; TCRdb keeps only in-frame clonotypes and omits some of them. The sample consists of 40,000 to 45,000 clones, approximately 90% of them appearing once. This specimen was CD4+ T cells from peripheral blood mononuclear cells, taken in the third trimester of pregnancy. The receptors were sampled from a female donor with multiple sclerosis, enrolled in a pregnancy study.

The table lists this clone with a count of one. The V and J genes are TRBV5-1 and TRBJ2-7; tentatively, D is TRBD2 (5 bases). V shed 1 base and J shed 4 bases, with 15 bases lying between them. This CDR3 comprises 15 residues. CDR1 and CDR2 (germline): SGHRS, YFSETQ. The CDR3 region is CASSLQSGTGYEQYF. Here the CDR3 DNA reads TGCGCCAGCAGCTTGCAATCGGGTACGGGATACGAGCAGTACTTC.

The chain recombines TRBV9 with TRBJ2-5; D might be TRBD1 (5 bases). V lost 0 bases to trimming and J lost 2 bases, with 11 bases between them. There are 15 residues in the CDR3. CDR1 and CDR2 from the germline V gene are SGDLS and YYNGEE. Written as DNA, the CDR3 is TGTGCCAGCAGCGTAGGATATCAGGGACAAGAGACCCAGTACTTC. It translates to CASSVGYQGQETQYF.

The chain's CDR3 is CASSPGELFF. For the CDR3, the DNA is TGTGCCAGCAGCCCAGGGGAGCTGTTTTTT. The rearrangement links TRBV7-2 to TRBJ2-2; D unresolved. Germline V gene data show CDR1 as SGHTA and CDR2 as FQGNSA. Deletions cut 5 bases from V and 8 bases from J, with 3 bases between. This CDR3 has 10 amino acids.

The chain is built from TRBV7-3 and TRBJ2-1; the match to TRBD2 covers 14 bases. V was pared by 2 bases and J by 6 bases, with 6 bases of the junction left unmatched. This CDR3 is built from 17 residues. Looked up from germline, CDR1 is SGHTA and CDR2 is FQGTGA. CDR3 coding DNA: TGTGCCAGCAGCTTATTACCCGGGACTAGCGGGAGCAATGAGCAGTTCTTC. It translates to CASSLLPGTSGSNEQFF.

The gene calls are TRBV4-2 and TRBJ2-7, with 7 nucleotides matching TRBD1. CDR3 size: 13 residues. Germline V gene sequence: CDR1 LGHNA, CDR2 YNFKEQ. The V segment lost 3 bases and the J segment 6 bases; nucleotides outside the gene matches: 5. This chain's CDR3 is CASSQGTEREQYF. CDR3 sequence (DNA): TGTGCCAGCAGCCAGGGGACAGAACGCGAGCAGTACTTC.

This chain connects TRBV9 to TRBJ2-3, with a tentative D call TRBD1 (5 bases). The CDR3 runs 15 residues. Looked up from germline, CDR1 is SGDLS and CDR2 is YYNGEE. V lost 0 bases, J lost 3 bases, and 11 bases lay in between. Here the CDR3 reads CASSVGRRATDTQYF. As DNA, the CDR3 is TGTGCCAGCAGCGTAGGTCGCAGGGCGACAGATACGCAGTATTTT.

The chain links TRBV7-2 to TRBJ2-7, with TRBD1 identical over 8 bases. This CDR3 is built from 15 residues. J lost 0 bases, V lost 5 bases, and 6 bases had no gene match. The germline CDR1 and CDR2 sequences are SGHTA and FQGNSA. As DNA, the CDR3 is TGTGCCAGCAGCCCCCGACAGGGGAACTCCTACGAGCAGTACTTC. Translating it yields CASSPRQGNSYEQYF.

The rearrangement uses TRBV27 and TRBJ1-5; 7 positions agree with TRBD1. V dropped 5 bases and J dropped 5; count of bases not matched to a gene: 21. CDR1 is MNHEY and CDR2 is SMNVEV in the germline V gene (reference sequence). This CDR3 contains 19 residues. CDR3 loop: CASSPRTGLLGVGDQPQHF. In nucleotides, the CDR3 is TGTGCCAGCAGTCCAAGGACAGGCTTATTGGGGGTGGGGGATCAGCCCCAGCATTTT.

The genes are TRBV7-2 and TRBJ2-1, with 11 bases that match TRBD2. The V segment lost 3 bases and the J segment 7 bases; nucleotides outside the gene matches: 14. Per the germline V gene, CDR1 is SGHTA and CDR2 is FQGNSA. CDR3 length: 18 amino acids. CDR3 loop: CASSLMTSGIRVSNEQFF. DNA for the CDR3: TGTGCCAGCAGCTTGATGACTAGCGGGATTAGGGTTAGTAATGAGCAGTTCTTC.

The V and J genes are TRBV10-2 and TRBJ2-2, with D possibly TRBD1 on 7 matching bases. CDR1 and CDR2 (germline): WSHSY, SAAADI. Trimming took off 3 bases at V and 4 bases at J, with 15 bases between the two ends. The CDR3 runs to 16 residues. CDR3 amino acids: CASSDFVQGGTGELFF. The CDR3 region has the DNA TGCGCCAGCAGTGACTTTGTTCAGGGGGGCACCGGGGAGCTGTTTTTT.

The rearrangement uses TRBV11-2 and TRBJ2-6; maybe TRBD2 (6 bases). The CDR3 is 18 amino acids. In germline, CDR1 is SGHAT, CDR2 FQNNGV. Trimming shortened V by 0 bases and J by 2 bases, and 14 bases separated the two germline ends. CDR3: CASSLDRRASPGANVLTF. The CDR3, as DNA: TGTGCCAGCAGCTTAGATCGGAGGGCCAGCCCTGGGGCCAACGTCCTGACTTTC.

This clone was seen only once. V and J are TRBV7-3 and TRBJ2-1; 8 nucleotides align to TRBD1. The CDR3 contains 14 residues. The germline V gene has CDR1 SGHTA and CDR2 FQGTGA. V dropped 2 bases and J dropped 7; count of bases not matched to a gene: 4. The CDR3 sequence is CASSLAGGGNEQFF. CDR3 in DNA: TGTGCCAGCAGCTTAGCAGGGGGCGGGAATGAGCAGTTCTTC.

In DNA form, the CDR3 reads TGTGCCAGCAGGGGAACCGGGGGGGATCAGCCCCAGCATTTT. Its translation: CASRGTGGDQPQHF. The chain uses TRBV6-5 and TRBJ1-5, with D possibly being TRBD1 (5 bases). Germline loops: CDR1 MNHEY, CDR2 SVGAGI. The CDR3 contains 14 residues. Trimming left V 6 bases short and J 5 bases short, with 14 bases between.

CDR3 DNA sequence: TGTGCCAGCAGTGAAGACGCGGGAGGGTTTCACAATGAGCAGTTCTTC. Its translation is CASSEDAGGFHNEQFF. J is TRBJ2-1 and V is TRBV6-1, with 9 bases lining up with TRBD2. V trimming: 1 base; J trimming: 5 bases; junction bases outside the gene matches: 6. Germline CDR1 and CDR2: MNHNS and SASEGT. This CDR3 spans 16 amino acids.

A single count supports this clone. The chain links TRBV27 to TRBJ2-7, with 7 bases identical to TRBD1. Germline values: CDR1 MNHEY, CDR2 SMNVEV (reference sequence). This CDR3 spans 12 amino acids. The V gene end was trimmed by 7 bases and the J gene end by 7 bases; junction bases not matched to a gene: 7. DNA for the CDR3: TGTGCCAGCATTGCCGACAGGGCGGAGCAGTACTTC. Residues: CASIADRAEQYF.

CDR3: CASSLGGPYYGYTF. The CDR3 nucleotides are TGTGCCAGCAGCTTGGGGGGGCCGTACTATGGCTACACCTTC. The chain has TRBV5-5 and TRBJ1-2; D is possibly TRBD1 (6 bases). V lost 0 bases, J lost 3 bases, and 9 bases lay in between. The CDR3 loop spans 14 amino acids. CDR1 is SGHKS, CDR2 YYEKEE, per germline (reference sequence).

The chain couples TRBV6-5 to TRBJ2-7; D gene uncertain. The V gene lost 6 bases and the J gene lost 0 bases, with 9 bases spanning the gap. This CDR3 comprises 13 residues. In germline, CDR1 is MNHEY, CDR2 SVGAGI. CDR3 DNA: TGTGCCAGCAGGCAGGTGAGCTCCTACGAGCAGTACTTC. Translation: CASRQVSSYEQYF.

This chain links TRBV10-1 with TRBJ2-1; possible D gene TRBD1, 5 bases. This CDR3 has 13 residues. V lost 6 bases and J lost 7, with 13 bases in between. Germline values: CDR1 WNHNN, CDR2 SYGVQD (reference sequence). The CDR3 region has the DNA TGCGCCAGCAGGGAGACAGCCTCTAATGAGCAGTTCTTC. Translating it yields CASRETASNEQFF.